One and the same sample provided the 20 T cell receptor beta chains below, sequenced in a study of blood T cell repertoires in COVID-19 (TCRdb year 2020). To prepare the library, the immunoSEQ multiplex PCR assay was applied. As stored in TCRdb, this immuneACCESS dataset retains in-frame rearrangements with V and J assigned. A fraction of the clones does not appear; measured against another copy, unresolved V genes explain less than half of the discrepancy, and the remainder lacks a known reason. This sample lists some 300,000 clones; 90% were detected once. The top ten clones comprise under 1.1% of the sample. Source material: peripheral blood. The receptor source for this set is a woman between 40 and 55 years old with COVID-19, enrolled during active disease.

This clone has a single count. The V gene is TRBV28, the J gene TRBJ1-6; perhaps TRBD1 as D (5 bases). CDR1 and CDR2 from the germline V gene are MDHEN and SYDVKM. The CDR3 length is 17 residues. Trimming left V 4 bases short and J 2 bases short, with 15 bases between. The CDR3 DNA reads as TGTGCCAGCAGTTCTTTGCGGGGGACGGCCTATAATTCACCCCTCCACTTT. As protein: CASSSLRGTAYNSPLHF. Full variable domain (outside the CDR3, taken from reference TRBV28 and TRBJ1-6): DVKVTQSSRYLVKRTGEKVFLECVQDMDHENMFWYRQDPGLGLRLIYFSYDVKMKEKGDIPEGYSVSREKKERFSLILESASTNQTSMYLCASSSLRGTAYNSPLHFGNGTRLTVT.

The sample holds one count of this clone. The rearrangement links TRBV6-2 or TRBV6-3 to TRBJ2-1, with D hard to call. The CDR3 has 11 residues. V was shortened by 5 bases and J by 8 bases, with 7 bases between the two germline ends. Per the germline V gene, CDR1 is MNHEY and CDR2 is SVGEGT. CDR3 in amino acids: CASSLGHEQFF. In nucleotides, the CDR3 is TGTGCCAGCAGTCTAGGTCATGAGCAGTTCTTC.

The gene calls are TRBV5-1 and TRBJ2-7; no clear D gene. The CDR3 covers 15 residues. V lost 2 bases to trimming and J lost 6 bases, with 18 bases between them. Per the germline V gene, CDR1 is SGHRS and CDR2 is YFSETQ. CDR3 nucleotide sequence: TGCGCCAGCAGCTTTGATTCGAGCCTAGACTCCGAGCAGTACTTC. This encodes CASSFDSSLDSEQYF.

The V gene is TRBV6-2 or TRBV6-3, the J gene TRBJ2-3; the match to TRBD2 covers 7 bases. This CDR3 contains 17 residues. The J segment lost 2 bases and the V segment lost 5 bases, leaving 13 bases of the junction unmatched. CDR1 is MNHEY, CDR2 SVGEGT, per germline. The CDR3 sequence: CASSRGRSSGLTDTQYF. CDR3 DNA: TGTGCCAGCAGTCGGGGTAGATCTAGCGGTCTCACAGATACGCAGTATTTT.

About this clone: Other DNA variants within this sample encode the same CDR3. CDR3 sequence: CASSYRSSYEQYF. Here the CDR3 DNA reads TGTGCCAGCAGTTACAGGAGCTCCTACGAGCAGTACTTC. The V call is TRBV6-2 or TRBV6-3, the J call TRBJ2-7; unclear D gene. Germline V gene sequence: CDR1 MNHEY, CDR2 SVGEGT. The V end lost 2 bases, the J end lost 0 bases, and 5 bases lay between the germline ends. CDR3 size: 13 residues.

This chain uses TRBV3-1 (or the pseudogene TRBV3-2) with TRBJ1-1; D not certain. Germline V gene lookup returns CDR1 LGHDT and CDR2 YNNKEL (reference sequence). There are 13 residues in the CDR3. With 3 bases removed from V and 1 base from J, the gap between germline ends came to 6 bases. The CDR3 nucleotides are TGTGCCAGCAGCCATCGACAGAACACTGAAGCTTTCTTT. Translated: CASSHRQNTEAFF.

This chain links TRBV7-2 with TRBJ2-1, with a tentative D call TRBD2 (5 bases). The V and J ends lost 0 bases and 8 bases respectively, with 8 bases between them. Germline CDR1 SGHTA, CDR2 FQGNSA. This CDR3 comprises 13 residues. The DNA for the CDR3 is TGTGCCAGCAGCTTAGCAGGGAGCCATGAGCAGTTCTTC. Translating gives CASSLAGSHEQFF.

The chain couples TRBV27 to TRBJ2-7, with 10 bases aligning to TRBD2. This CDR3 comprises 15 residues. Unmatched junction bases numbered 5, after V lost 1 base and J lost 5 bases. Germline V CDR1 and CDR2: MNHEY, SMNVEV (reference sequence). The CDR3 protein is CASSLYGLAGDEQYF. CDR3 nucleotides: TGTGCCAGCAGTTTATACGGGCTAGCGGGAGACGAGCAGTACTTC.

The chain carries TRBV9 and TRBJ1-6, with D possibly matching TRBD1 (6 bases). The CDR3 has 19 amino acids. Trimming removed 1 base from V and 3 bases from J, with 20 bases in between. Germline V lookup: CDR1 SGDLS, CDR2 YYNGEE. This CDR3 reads CASSVQGPDAPFYNSPLHF. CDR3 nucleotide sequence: TGTGCCAGCAGCGTACAGGGGCCTGATGCTCCATTCTATAATTCACCCCTCCACTTT.

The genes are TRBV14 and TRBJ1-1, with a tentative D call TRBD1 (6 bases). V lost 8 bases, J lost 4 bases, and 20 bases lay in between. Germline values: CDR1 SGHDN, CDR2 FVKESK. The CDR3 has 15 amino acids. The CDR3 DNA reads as TGTGCCAGCTCCTTCGTGGTGGGAGGGGGCACTGAAGCTTTCTTT. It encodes CASSFVVGGGTEAFF.

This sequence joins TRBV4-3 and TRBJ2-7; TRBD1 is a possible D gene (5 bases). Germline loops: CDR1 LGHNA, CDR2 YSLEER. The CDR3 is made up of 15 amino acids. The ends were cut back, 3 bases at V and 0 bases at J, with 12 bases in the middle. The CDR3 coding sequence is TGCGCCAGCAGCCACAGGGTTGGAAGCTCCTACGAGCAGTACTTC. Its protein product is CASSHRVGSSYEQYF.

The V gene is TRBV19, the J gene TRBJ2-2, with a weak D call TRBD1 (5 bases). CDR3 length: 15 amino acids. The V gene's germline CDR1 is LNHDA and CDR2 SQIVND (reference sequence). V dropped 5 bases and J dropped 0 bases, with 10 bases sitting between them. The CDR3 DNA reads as TGTGCCAGTAGTGGCAGGGCGGCGAACACCGGGGAGCTGTTTTTT. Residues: CASSGRAANTGELFF.

The CDR3 coding sequence is TGTGCCAGCAGCATCGGACTCCGGGATGAGCAGTTCTTC. It codes for CASSIGLRDEQFF. The chain has TRBV5-6 and TRBJ2-1, with D maybe TRBD2 (5 bases). Trimming cost V 4 bases and J 8 bases, with 13 bases left between them. This CDR3 is built from 13 residues. Germline lookup yields CDR1 SGHDT and CDR2 YYEEEE.

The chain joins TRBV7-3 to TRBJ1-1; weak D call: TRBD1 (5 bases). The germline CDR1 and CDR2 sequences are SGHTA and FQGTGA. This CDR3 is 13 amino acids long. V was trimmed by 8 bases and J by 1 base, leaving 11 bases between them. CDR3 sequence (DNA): TGTGCCAGCTCGCTACAGGAGAACACTGAAGCTTTCTTT. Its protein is CASSLQENTEAFF.

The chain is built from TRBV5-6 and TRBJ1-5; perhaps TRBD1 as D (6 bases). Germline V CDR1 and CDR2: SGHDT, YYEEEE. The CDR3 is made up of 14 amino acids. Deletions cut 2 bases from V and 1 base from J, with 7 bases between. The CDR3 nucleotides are TGTGCCAGCAGCTTAACAGGGAGCAATCAGCCCCAGCATTTT. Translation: CASSLTGSNQPQHF.

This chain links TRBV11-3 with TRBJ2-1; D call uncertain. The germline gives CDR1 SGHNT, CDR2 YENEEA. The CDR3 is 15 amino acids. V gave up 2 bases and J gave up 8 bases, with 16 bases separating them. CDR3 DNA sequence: TGTGCCAGCAGCTTAAGTCGAGGAAGTTTCGATGAGCAGTTCTTC. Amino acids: CASSLSRGSFDEQFF.

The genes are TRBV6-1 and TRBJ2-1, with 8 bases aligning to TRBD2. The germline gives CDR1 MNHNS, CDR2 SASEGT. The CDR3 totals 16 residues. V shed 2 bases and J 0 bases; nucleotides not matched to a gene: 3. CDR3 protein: CASSERLAHSYNEQFF. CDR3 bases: TGTGCCAGCAGTGAAAGACTAGCGCACTCCTACAATGAGCAGTTCTTC.

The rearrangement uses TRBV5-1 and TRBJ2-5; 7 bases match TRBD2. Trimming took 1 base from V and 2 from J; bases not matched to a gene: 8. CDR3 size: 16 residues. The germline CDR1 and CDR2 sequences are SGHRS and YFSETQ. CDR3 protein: CASSLSPAGRQETQYF. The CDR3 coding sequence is TGCGCCAGCAGCTTGTCTCCAGCGGGACGGCAAGAGACCCAGTACTTC.

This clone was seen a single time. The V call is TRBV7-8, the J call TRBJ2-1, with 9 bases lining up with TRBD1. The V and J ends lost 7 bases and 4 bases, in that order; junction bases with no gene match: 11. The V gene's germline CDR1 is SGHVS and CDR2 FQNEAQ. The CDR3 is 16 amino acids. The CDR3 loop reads CASTRSRTGAYNEQFF. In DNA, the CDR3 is TGTGCCAGCACCAGATCCCGGACAGGGGCTTACAATGAGCAGTTCTTC. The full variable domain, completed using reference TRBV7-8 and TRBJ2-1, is GAGVSQSPRYKVAKRGQDVALRCDPISGHVSLFWYQQALGQGPEFLTYFQNEAQLDKSGLPSDRFFAERPEGSVSTLKIQRTQQEDSAVYLCASTRSRTGAYNEQFFGPGTRLTVL.

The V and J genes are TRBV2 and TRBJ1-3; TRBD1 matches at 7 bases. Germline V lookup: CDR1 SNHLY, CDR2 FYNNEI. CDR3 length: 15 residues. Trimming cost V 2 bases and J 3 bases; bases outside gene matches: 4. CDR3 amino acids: CASSERQGVGNTIYF. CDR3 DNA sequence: TGTGCCAGCAGTGAACGGCAGGGGGTTGGAAACACCATATATTTT.